What follows is one T cell receptor (beta chain) and its context. Germline V gene data show CDR1 as MGHDK and CDR2 as SYGVNS. V trimming: 4 bases; J trimming: 6 bases; junction bases outside the gene matches: 6. The CDR3 is made up of 14 amino acids. This specimen comes from a study of shared clonotypes between healthy human individuals. TCRdb's copy holds only in-frame clones and misses some; the assay was immunoSEQ multiplex PCR. The table records about 1.5 million clones, roughly 96% of them present only once. The chain links TRBV25-1 to TRBJ2-1; 7 nucleotides match TRBD1. This receptor was identified in a man aged 25 to 40 in good health. The sample taken for sequencing was naive CD4+ T cells sorted from blood. The subset denotes: CD45RA+ positively selected. This CDR3 is CASSAQGLGNEQFF. CDR3 nucleotide sequence: TGTGCCAGCAGTGCACAGGGGCTCGGCAATGAGCAGTTCTTC.